These 25 T cell receptor beta chains share one sample of origin, sequenced in a study of cytomegalovirus exposure and HLA in healthy donors. The PCR contained 60 Vbeta and 13 Jbeta primers. The data were produced by immunoSEQ multiplex PCR, yet TCRdb's version contains in-frame clones alone and is incomplete. The sample holds about 180,000 clones, about 78% seen once. Material for sequencing was PBMCs. The source of these receptors is a man aged 55 to 70 in good health and CMV-seronegative.

Only one count was recorded for this clone. Here the CDR3 DNA reads TGTGCCAGCAGCTCGTGGACAGGGAATCGGCGAGGCACCGGGGAGCTGTTTTTT. Its translation: CASSSWTGNRRGTGELFF. The V gene is TRBV7-9, the J gene TRBJ2-2; 8 bases map to TRBD1. Per the germline V gene, CDR1 is SEHNR and CDR2 is FQNEAQ (reference sequence). J lost 4 bases, V lost 4 bases, and 14 bases had no gene match. The CDR3 loop spans 18 amino acids.

The chain employs TRBV7-9 and TRBJ2-5; 8 bases map to TRBD1. Near its end, the DNA agrees better with TRBJ2-7, so the J call may be wrong. Germline V gene data show CDR1 as SEHNR and CDR2 as FQNEAQ (reference sequence). This CDR3 contains 15 residues. CDR3 loop: CASSLAMGQVYEQYF. CDR3 in DNA: TGTGCCAGCAGCTTGGCGATGGGACAGGTCTACGAGCAGTACTTC.

V usage is TRBV28 and J usage is TRBJ2-1, with TRBD2 identical over 11 bases. This CDR3 region has 16 residues. The V gene's germline CDR1 is MDHEN and CDR2 SYDVKM. J lost 6 bases, V lost 5 bases, and 9 bases had no gene match. The CDR3 region has the DNA TGTGCCAGCAGTCGAGGTAGACTAGCGGGACTCAATGAGCAGTTCTTC. Protein sequence: CASSRGRLAGLNEQFF. Full variable domain (outside the CDR3, taken from reference TRBV28 and TRBJ2-1): DVKVTQSSRYLVKRTGEKVFLECVQDMDHENMFWYRQDPGLGLRLIYFSYDVKMKEKGDIPEGYSVSREKKERFSLILESASTNQTSMYLCASSRGRLAGLNEQFFGPGTRLTVL.

CDR3 amino acids: CASSRGTSSQETQYF. The CDR3 DNA reads TGTGCCAGCAGCCGCGGGACTAGCTCTCAGGAGACCCAGTACTTC. V and J are TRBV7-2 and TRBJ2-5, with TRBD2 matching 9 bases. V lost 5 bases, J lost 5 bases, and 9 bases stayed unmatched. Germline V gene data show CDR1 as SGHTA and CDR2 as FQGNSA. The CDR3 extends over 15 amino acids.

This chain uses TRBV5-1 with TRBJ2-5; TRBD1 agrees at 7 bases. Near its end, the DNA agrees better with TRBJ2-7, so the J call may be wrong. Germline V gene data show CDR1 as SGHRS and CDR2 as YFSETQ. This CDR3 has 15 residues. CDR3 loop: CASSLDGTVYYEQYF. CDR3 nucleotide sequence: TGCGCCAGCAGCCTGGATGGGACAGTATACTACGAGCAGTACTTC.

The J gene is TRBJ2-1, the V gene TRBV5-4; 8 nucleotides line up with TRBD2. The V gene's germline CDR1 is SGHNT and CDR2 YYREEE (reference sequence). The CDR3 totals 15 residues. The V segment lost 4 bases and the J segment 4 bases; nucleotides outside the gene matches: 7. The CDR3 protein is CASSPAGTSYNEQFF. The CDR3 region has the DNA TGTGCCAGCAGCCCGGCCGGGACTAGTTACAATGAGCAGTTCTTC.

The chain carries TRBV5-6 and TRBJ1-1; possible D gene TRBD1, 5 bases. CDR1 is SGHDT and CDR2 is YYEEEE in the germline V gene. Trimming pared 3 bases from V and 2 bases from J, leaving 17 bases between. This CDR3 contains 16 residues. The DNA for the CDR3 is TGTGCCAGCAGCTACCTCGGGGGGATGGGTAACACTGAAGCTTTCTTT. Its protein is CASSYLGGMGNTEAFF.

The V gene is TRBV7-2, the J gene TRBJ1-5; D is uncertain. The germline V gene encodes CDR1 SGHTA and CDR2 FQGNSA. V shed 2 bases and J shed 4 bases, with 6 bases lying between them. This CDR3 is 13 amino acids long. The CDR3 DNA follows: TGTGCCAGCAGCTTATCGGAGAATCAGCCCCAGCATTTT. Encoded protein: CASSLSENQPQHF.

This chain links TRBV10-3 with TRBJ2-7; 10 bases align to TRBD1. CDR3 length: 14 amino acids. J was trimmed by 2 bases and V by 6 bases; bases with no gene match: 4. In germline, CDR1 is ENHRY, CDR2 SYGVKD. CDR3 nucleotide sequence: TGTGCCATCAGGGAGACAGGGGGCCCCTACGAGCAGTACTTC. Protein product: CAIRETGGPYEQYF.

This chain uses TRBV6-1 with TRBJ1-3; D is perhaps TRBD1 (5 bases). Germline CDR1 reads MNHNS; CDR2 reads SASEGT. The length of the CDR3 is 15 residues. The V gene lost 6 bases and the J gene lost 2 bases, with 14 bases spanning the gap. The CDR3 nucleotides are TGTGCCAGCAGGGAACTGGGACTGGCTGGAAACACCATATATTTT. Translation gives CASRELGLAGNTIYF.

The rearrangement links TRBV5-8 to TRBJ2-1; 8 nucleotides align to TRBD1. From germline, CDR1 is SGHTS and CDR2 YDEGEE. This CDR3 spans 17 amino acids. J lost 1 base, V lost 2 bases, and 8 bases had no gene match. This chain's CDR3 is CASSFGQGGLSYNEQFF. In DNA, the CDR3 is TGTGCCAGCAGCTTCGGACAGGGCGGGTTGTCCTACAATGAGCAGTTCTTC.

The rearrangement links TRBV5-1 to TRBJ1-2, with TRBD1 identical over 9 bases. The CDR3 loop spans 16 amino acids. The V segment lost 4 bases and the J segment 3 bases; nucleotides outside the gene matches: 10. From germline, CDR1 is SGHRS and CDR2 YFSETQ. The CDR3 loop is CASSPSLTGGDYGYTF. For the CDR3, the DNA is TGCGCCAGCAGCCCTTCTTTGACAGGGGGTGACTATGGCTACACCTTC.

As to this clone: Within the sample, other DNA sequences also encode this same CDR3. The gene calls are TRBV28 and TRBJ2-7; 9 nucleotides align to TRBD2. Germline-derived CDR1 and CDR2 are MDHEN and SYDVKM. Losses at the gene ends were 4 bases for V and 2 bases for J; bases not matched to a gene: 6. CDR3 length equals 15 residues. CDR3 in amino acids: CASSSPAGGPYEQYF. The DNA for the CDR3 is TGTGCCAGCAGTTCCCCTGCGGGGGGGCCCTACGAGCAGTACTTC. The complete variable domain, with remaining parts taken from reference TRBV28 and TRBJ2-7, reads DVKVTQSSRYLVKRTGEKVFLECVQDMDHENMFWYRQDPGLGLRLIYFSYDVKMKEKGDIPEGYSVSREKKERFSLILESASTNQTSMYLCASSSPAGGPYEQYFGPGTRLTVT.

The chain uses TRBV4-1 and TRBJ1-6, with TRBD1 matching over 7 bases. The CDR3 is 14 amino acids. CDR1 MGHRA and CDR2 YSYEKL come from the germline V gene. Germline trimming cut 4 bases from V and 8 bases from J; bases unmatched to any gene: 5. The CDR3 protein is CASSRDRVDSPLHF. CDR3 sequence (DNA): TGCGCCAGCAGCCGCGACAGGGTGGATTCACCCCTCCACTTT.

This chain joins TRBV4-2 and TRBJ2-7; D perhaps matches TRBD2 (5 bases). The germline V gene has CDR1 LGHNA and CDR2 YNFKEQ. The length of the CDR3 is 15 residues. Between the trimmed V and J ends, which lost 0 bases and 0 bases, there was a span of 9 bases. The CDR3 loop reads CASSQDHEGSYEQYF. The CDR3 DNA is TGTGCCAGCAGCCAAGATCACGAGGGCTCCTACGAGCAGTACTTC.

This clone has only a few counts. The rearrangement links TRBV7-9 to TRBJ1-1; D is ambiguous. V gave up 4 bases and J gave up 1 base, with 7 bases separating them. Germline V gives CDR1 SEHNR, CDR2 FQNEAQ (reference sequence). The CDR3 contains 13 residues. The CDR3 spells CASSSGKNTEAFF. CDR3 sequence (DNA): TGTGCCAGCAGCTCCGGGAAGAACACTGAAGCTTTCTTT.

The chain couples TRBV2 to TRBJ2-3; tentative D call: TRBD2 (5 bases). Germline V lookup: CDR1 SNHLY, CDR2 FYNNEI. The CDR3 covers 11 residues. The germline V and J ends were trimmed by 10 bases and 5 bases, with 10 bases remaining between them. The CDR3 DNA reads TGTGCCACCCCCACTAGAGATACGCAGTATTTT. Residues: CATPTRDTQYF.

This clone occurred a few times. The V gene is TRBV18, the J gene TRBJ1-5; 9 nucleotides line up with TRBD1. J lost 3 bases, V lost 6 bases, and 6 bases had no gene match. Germline assignment: CDR1 KGHSH and CDR2 LQKENI. The CDR3 runs 15 residues. The CDR3 here is CASSLGTGSNQPQHF. Here the CDR3 DNA reads TGTGCCAGCTCTCTCGGGACAGGGTCCAATCAGCCCCAGCATTTT.

A word on this clone: Other DNA variants within this sample encode the same CDR3. The gene calls are TRBV28 and TRBJ2-1; 11 bases line up with TRBD2. The CDR3 has 15 residues. V gave up 5 bases and J gave up 3 bases; unmatched junction bases: 3. Looked up from germline, CDR1 is MDHEN and CDR2 is SYDVKM. The CDR3 reads CASSPTSGSYNEQFF. CDR3 nucleotide sequence: TGTGCCAGCAGTCCTACTAGCGGGAGCTACAATGAGCAGTTCTTC.

CDR3 loop: CASSPLGTRDRNEQFF. In nucleotides, the CDR3 is TGTGCCAGCAGCCCACTAGGGACTAGGGATAGGAATGAGCAGTTCTTC. The chain joins TRBV7-3 to TRBJ2-1; 8 bases are shared with TRBD2. CDR3 length equals 16 residues. V lost 5 bases and J lost 7; bases outside the gene matches: 13. Germline V lookup: CDR1 SGHTA, CDR2 FQGTGA.

The chain carries TRBV15 and TRBJ1-1; TRBD1 is a possible D gene (5 bases). CDR3 length: 14 residues. V lost 0 bases to trimming and J lost 5 bases, with 10 bases between them. CDR1 and CDR2 (germline): LNHNV, YYDKDF (reference sequence). The CDR3 sequence is CATSRDRVRTEAFF. The CDR3 nucleotides read TGTGCCACCAGCAGAGACAGGGTTAGGACTGAAGCTTTCTTT.

The chain combines TRBV6-1 with TRBJ1-2; tentatively, D is TRBD1 (6 bases). V was trimmed by 7 bases and J by 1 base, leaving 16 bases between them. CDR1 and CDR2 from the germline V gene are MNHNS and SASEGT. The CDR3 totals 15 residues. Here the CDR3 reads CASTPTGPHNYGYTF. CDR3 bases: TGTGCCAGCACTCCGACAGGCCCCCATAACTATGGCTACACCTTC.

This clone has more than one count but fewer than ten. The J gene is TRBJ1-2, the V gene TRBV5-1, with TRBD1 as a possible D gene (5 bases). V was clipped by 0 bases and J by 6 bases, with 12 bases between them. From germline, CDR1 is SGHRS and CDR2 YFSETQ. The length of the CDR3 is 14 residues. CDR3 amino acids: CASSLDPGTNGYTF. DNA of the CDR3: TGCGCCAGCAGCTTGGATCCGGGGACTAATGGCTACACCTTC.

The V gene is TRBV14, the J gene TRBJ2-5; TRBD2 might be the D (6 bases). The CDR3 sequence is 14 residues long. Germline CDR1 SGHDN, CDR2 FVKESK. The V and J ends lost 4 bases and 2 bases respectively, with 11 bases between them. The CDR3 loop is CASSLRGWQETQYF. In DNA form, the CDR3 reads TGTGCCAGCAGCCTCCGGGGGTGGCAAGAGACCCAGTACTTC.

A few counts support this clone. The rearrangement uses TRBV6-6 and TRBJ1-1; maybe TRBD1 (5 bases). From germline, CDR1 is MNHNY and CDR2 SVGAGI (reference sequence). This CDR3 spans 15 amino acids. V lost 6 bases and J lost 0, with 14 bases in between. CDR3 in DNA: TGTGCCAGCAGCCACGCGGCAGGGATGAACACTGAAGCTTTCTTT. It yields the protein CASSHAAGMNTEAFF.